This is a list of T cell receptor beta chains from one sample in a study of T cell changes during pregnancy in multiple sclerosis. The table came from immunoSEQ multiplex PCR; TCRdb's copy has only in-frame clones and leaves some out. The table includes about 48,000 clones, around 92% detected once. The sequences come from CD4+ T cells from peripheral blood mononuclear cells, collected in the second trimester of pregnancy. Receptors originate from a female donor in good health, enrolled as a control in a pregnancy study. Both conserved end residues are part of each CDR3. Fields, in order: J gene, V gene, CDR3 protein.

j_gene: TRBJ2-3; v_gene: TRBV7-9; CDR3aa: CASSVLAGVRQDTQYF
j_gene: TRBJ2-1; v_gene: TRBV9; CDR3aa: CASSPGLWREDPTKEQFF
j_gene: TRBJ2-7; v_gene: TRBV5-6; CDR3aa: CASSRTGVSYEQYF
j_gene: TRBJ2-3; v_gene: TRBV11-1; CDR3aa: CASSREGGGGYTQYF
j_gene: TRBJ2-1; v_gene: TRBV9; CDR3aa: CASSVGRGPYNEQFF
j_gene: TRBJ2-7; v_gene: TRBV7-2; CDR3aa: CASSPRTGGYGEQYF
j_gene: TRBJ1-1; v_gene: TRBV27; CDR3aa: CASSSDREGVAFF
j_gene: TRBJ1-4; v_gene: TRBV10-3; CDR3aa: CRGDEKLFF
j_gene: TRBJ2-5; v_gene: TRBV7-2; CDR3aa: CASSWEETQYF
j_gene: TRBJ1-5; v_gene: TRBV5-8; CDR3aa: CASTGGVQPQHF
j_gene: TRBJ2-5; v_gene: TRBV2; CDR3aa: CASRLVEETQYF
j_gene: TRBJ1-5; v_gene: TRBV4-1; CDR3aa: CASSQKTGLMSPQHF
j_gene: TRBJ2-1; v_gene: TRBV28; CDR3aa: CASSPSGSGLNEQFF
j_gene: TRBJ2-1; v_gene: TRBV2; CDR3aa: CASSAMSSYNEQFF
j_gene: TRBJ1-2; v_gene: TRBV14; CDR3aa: CASSQVDSYGYTF
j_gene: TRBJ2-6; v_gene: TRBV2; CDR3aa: CASSQPRLSGRFPGANVLTF
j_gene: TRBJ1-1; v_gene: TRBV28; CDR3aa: CASRLDRWNTEAFF
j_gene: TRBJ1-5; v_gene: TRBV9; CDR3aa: CASSVGGDPNQPQHF
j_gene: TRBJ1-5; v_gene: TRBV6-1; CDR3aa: CASITGNGQPQHF
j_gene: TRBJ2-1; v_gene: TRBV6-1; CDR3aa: CASSGEGRQFF
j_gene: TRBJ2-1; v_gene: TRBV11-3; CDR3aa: CASSLSGSYEQFF
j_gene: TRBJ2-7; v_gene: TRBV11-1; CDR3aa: CASSLLVYEQYF
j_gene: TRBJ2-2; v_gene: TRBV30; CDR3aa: CAWSVWGLARNTGELFF
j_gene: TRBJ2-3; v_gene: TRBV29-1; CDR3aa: CSVDSSGREDTQYF
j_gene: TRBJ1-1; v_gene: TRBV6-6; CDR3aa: CASTHLNTEAFF
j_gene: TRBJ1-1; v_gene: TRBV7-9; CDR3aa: CASSEYGDRGTEAFF
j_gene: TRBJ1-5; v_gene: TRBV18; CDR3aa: CASSPTANQPQHF
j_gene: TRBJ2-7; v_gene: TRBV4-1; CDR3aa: CASSRQGASGGSTYEQYF
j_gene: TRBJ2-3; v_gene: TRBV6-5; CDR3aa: CASSSSGGVDTQYF
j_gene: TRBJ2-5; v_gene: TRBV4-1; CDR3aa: CASSQPGKRETQYF
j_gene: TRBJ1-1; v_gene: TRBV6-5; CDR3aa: CASSYGQSGRKLAFF
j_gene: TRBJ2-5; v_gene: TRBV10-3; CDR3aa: CAISELPQETQYF
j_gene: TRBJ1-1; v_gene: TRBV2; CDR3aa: CASSRYTALEAFF
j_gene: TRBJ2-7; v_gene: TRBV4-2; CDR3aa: CASSLEAGGFYEQYF
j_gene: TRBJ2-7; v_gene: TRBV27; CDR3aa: CASSLNSAGHYEQYF
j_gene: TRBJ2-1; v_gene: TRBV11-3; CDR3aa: CASSRTSDNEQFF
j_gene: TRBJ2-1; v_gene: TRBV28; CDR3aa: CASSFPRSGQFF
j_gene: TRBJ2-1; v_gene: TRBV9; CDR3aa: CASSGGPSSYNEQFF
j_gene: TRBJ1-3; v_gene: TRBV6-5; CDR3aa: CASSYSGGGNTIYF
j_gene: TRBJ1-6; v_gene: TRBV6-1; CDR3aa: CASSASLQGALENSPLHF
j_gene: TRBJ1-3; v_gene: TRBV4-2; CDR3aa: CASSQDRGFGGNTIYF
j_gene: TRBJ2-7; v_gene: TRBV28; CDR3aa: CASRGGTYGEQYF
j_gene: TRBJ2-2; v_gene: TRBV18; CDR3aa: CASSPSPGQGRSGELFF
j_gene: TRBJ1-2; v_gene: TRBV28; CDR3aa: CASSLQGAYIRGYTF
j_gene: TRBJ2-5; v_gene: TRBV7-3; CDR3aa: CASSQGTRGSQETQYF
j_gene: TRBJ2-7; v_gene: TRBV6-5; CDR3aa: CASSYSTPAGVYEQYF
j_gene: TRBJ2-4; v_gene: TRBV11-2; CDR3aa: CASTLDIAKNIQYF
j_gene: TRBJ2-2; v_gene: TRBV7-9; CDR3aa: CASSLGMGLGELFF
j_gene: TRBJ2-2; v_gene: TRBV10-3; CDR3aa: CAIRDPEGIGTGELFF
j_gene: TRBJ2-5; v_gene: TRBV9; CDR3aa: CASSSTGGGRETQYF
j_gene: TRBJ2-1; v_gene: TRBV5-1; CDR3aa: CASSLSSGLDSYNEQFF
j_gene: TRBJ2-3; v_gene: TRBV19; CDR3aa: CASSLGVLAASTDTQYF
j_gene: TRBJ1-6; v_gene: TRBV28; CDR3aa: CASSLQGTPYNSPLHF
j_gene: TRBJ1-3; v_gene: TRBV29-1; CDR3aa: CSVARGPGNTIYF
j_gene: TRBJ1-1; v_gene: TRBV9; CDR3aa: CASSPTGFAPEAFF